Shown below are 26 T cell receptor beta chains from a single sample sequenced in a study of OX40 agonist ivuxolimab in advanced cancers. Sequencing used immunoSEQ multiplex PCR; TCRdb keeps in-frame clones, though not all of them. The sample has about 47,000 clones, less than 90% seen once. The specimen was CD4+ or CD8+ T cells sorted from blood, collected in a trial of the OX40 agonist ivuxolimab. The receptors stem from an adult with an advanced solid tumor such as melanoma, head and neck, liver or kidney cancer.

V gene TRBV6-1 combines with J gene TRBJ2-2; 15 nucleotides line up with TRBD2. This CDR3 is built from 15 residues. Germline V lookup: CDR1 MNHNS, CDR2 SASEGT. The ends lost 7 bases at V and 8 bases at J; junction bases unmatched: 5. CDR3 amino acids: CASKGLAGGPGELFF. The CDR3 nucleotides read TGTGCCAGCAAAGGACTAGCGGGGGGGCCAGGGGAGCTGTTTTTT.

The chain combines TRBV6-1 with TRBJ2-7, with 14 bases fitting TRBD2. The CDR3 has 16 amino acids. The V gene's germline CDR1 is MNHNS and CDR2 SASEGT. J was trimmed by 4 bases and V by 1 base; bases with no gene match: 3. The CDR3 DNA reads as TGTGCCAGCAGTGAAGAGGGACTAGCGGGGGAATACGAGCAGTACTTC. Translated: CASSEEGLAGEYEQYF.

V gene TRBV7-3 combines with J gene TRBJ1-2, with D maybe TRBD1 (5 bases). V was shortened by 1 base and J by 1 base, with 7 bases between the two germline ends. The germline V gene encodes CDR1 SGHTA and CDR2 FQGTGA. The CDR3 runs to 14 residues. CDR3 coding DNA: TGTGCCAGCAGCTTAAGGGGGGATAACTATGGCTACACCTTC. Translation gives CASSLRGDNYGYTF.

The genes are TRBV7-9 and TRBJ1-2; weak D call: TRBD1 (6 bases). The germline gives CDR1 SEHNR, CDR2 FQNEAQ (reference sequence). V lost 6 bases and J lost 4, with 9 bases in between. This CDR3 is built from 12 residues. CDR3 DNA: TGTGCCAGCAGGGACAGCTTCTATGGCTACACCTTC. Protein product: CASRDSFYGYTF.

The chain employs TRBV30 and TRBJ1-2; D is unresolved. Germline V gene data show CDR1 as GTSNPN and CDR2 as SVGIG (reference sequence). The CDR3 has 13 amino acids. V gave up 0 bases and J gave up 2 bases, with 7 bases separating them. For the CDR3, the DNA is TGTGCCTGGAGTGTCGACGGCAACTATGGCTACACCTTC. Translating it yields CAWSVDGNYGYTF.

Only one count was recorded for this clone. The rearrangement joins TRBV27 to TRBJ1-2; TRBD1 might be the D (6 bases). CDR1 and CDR2 (germline): MNHEY, SMNVEV (reference sequence). The V and J ends lost 4 bases and 0 bases respectively, with 15 bases between them. The CDR3 length is 16 residues. Here the CDR3 DNA reads TGTGCCAGCAGTTCGGACAGACAGACCCCTAACTATGGCTACACCTTC. This encodes CASSSDRQTPNYGYTF.

The chain couples TRBV5-4 to TRBJ2-3; TRBD1 agrees at 7 bases. V gave up 3 bases and J gave up 4 bases; unmatched junction bases: 5. Germline values: CDR1 SGHNT, CDR2 YYREEE (reference sequence). The CDR3 covers 14 residues. The CDR3 nucleotides read TGTGCCAGCAGCTGGGAGCAGGGGGCAGATACGCAGTATTTT. This translates into CASSWEQGADTQYF.

This chain joins TRBV25-1 and TRBJ1-2; 7 nucleotides match TRBD1. The CDR3 has 16 residues. The trim removed 2 bases at V and 2 bases at J, leaving 8 bases unmatched. Germline V CDR1 and CDR2: MGHDK, SYGVNS. The CDR3 is CASSERQGRSNYGYTF. In DNA, the CDR3 is TGTGCCAGCAGTGAACGACAGGGCCGTTCCAACTATGGCTACACCTTC.

This chain links TRBV6-6 with TRBJ1-5, with 7 bases aligning to TRBD1. Germline loops: CDR1 MNHNY, CDR2 SVGAGI (reference sequence). This CDR3 spans 15 amino acids. After removal of 3 bases from V and 3 bases from J, the junction contained 5 bases not matched to a gene. CDR3 region: CASSYTGAPNQPQHF. The CDR3, as DNA: TGTGCCAGCAGTTATACAGGGGCCCCCAATCAGCCCCAGCATTTT.

This rearrangement joins TRBV5-1 to TRBJ2-2; D is possibly TRBD1 or TRBD2 (6 bases each). Germline assignment: CDR1 SGHRS and CDR2 YFSETQ. CDR3 length: 17 residues. V was trimmed by 4 bases and J by 0 bases, leaving 16 bases between them. CDR3 DNA: TGCGCCAGCAGCGCGCTAGGGGGGACTTCGAACACCGGGGAGCTGTTTTTT. It encodes CASSALGGTSNTGELFF. Full variable domain (missing parts from reference TRBV5-1 and TRBJ2-2): KAGVTQTPRYLIKTRGQQVTLSCSPISGHRSVSWYQQTPGQGLQFLFEYFSETQRNKGNFPGRFSGRQFSNSRSEMNVSTLELGDSALYLCASSALGGTSNTGELFFGEGSRLTVL.

V and J are TRBV11-1 and TRBJ1-4, with D possibly being TRBD1 (5 bases). CDR1 is SGHAT and CDR2 is FQDESV in the germline V gene (reference sequence). The CDR3 is made up of 15 amino acids. V was pared by 2 bases and J by 8 bases, with 15 bases between. The CDR3 sequence: CASSLTRQGGEKLFF. Written as DNA, the CDR3 is TGTGCCAGCAGCTTAACACGCCAGGGAGGAGAAAAACTGTTTTTT. The full variable domain, its missing parts supplied by reference TRBV11-1 and TRBJ1-4, is EAEVAQSPRYKITEKSQAVAFWCDPISGHATLYWYRQILGQGPELLVQFQDESVVDDSQLPKDRFSAERLKGVDSTLKIQPAELGDSAMYLCASSLTRQGGEKLFFGSGTQLSVL.

This clone was found a few times. The chain links TRBV7-6 to TRBJ2-7; a weak D match, TRBD1 (6 bases). This CDR3 comprises 15 residues. CDR1 is SGHVS and CDR2 is FNYEAQ in the germline V gene. V lost 6 bases and J lost 0, with 15 bases in between. The CDR3 here is CASSRGGRSSYEQYF. The DNA of the CDR3 is TGTGCCAGCAGTCGAGGGGGTCGAAGCTCCTACGAGCAGTACTTC.

The chain carries TRBV27 and TRBJ2-4; D is uncertain. The CDR3 loop spans 13 amino acids. Germline CDR1 MNHEY, CDR2 SMNVEV (reference sequence). Trimming shortened V by 1 base and J by 5 bases, and 6 bases separated the two germline ends. CDR3 residues: CASSLFPENIQYF. In DNA, the CDR3 is TGTGCCAGCAGTTTATTCCCTGAAAACATTCAGTACTTC.

The V call is TRBV6-5, the J call TRBJ1-2, with 9 bases lining up with TRBD1. The J segment lost 5 bases and the V segment lost 1 base, leaving 5 bases of the junction unmatched. Germline CDR1 and CDR2: MNHEY and SVGAGI. The CDR3 is 15 amino acids. The CDR3 coding sequence is TGTGCCAGCAGTTACTTTGGGACAGGGAGTTATGGCTACACCTTC. It codes for CASSYFGTGSYGYTF.

The chain uses TRBV19 and TRBJ2-2, with D unresolved. The CDR3 covers 12 residues. From germline, CDR1 is LNHDA and CDR2 SQIVND (reference sequence). Trimming shortened V by 5 bases and J by 5 bases, and 6 bases separated the two germline ends. As DNA, the CDR3 is TGTGCCAGTAGTGGACGAACCGGGGAGCTGTTTTTT. Translating it yields CASSGRTGELFF.

Only one count was recorded for this clone. The genes are TRBV10-1 and TRBJ2-3; a weak D match, TRBD2 (6 bases). This CDR3 has 16 residues. From germline, CDR1 is WNHNN and CDR2 SYGVQD (reference sequence). Trimming cost V 3 bases and J 2 bases, with 15 bases left between them. CDR3 nucleotide sequence: TGCGCCAGCAGTGATCTGGGAAGGGAGGCCACAGATACGCAGTATTTT. It encodes CASSDLGREATDTQYF.

V usage is TRBV14 and J usage is TRBJ2-1, with D possibly being TRBD1 (5 bases). CDR1 is SGHDN, CDR2 FVKESK, per germline. CDR3 length: 16 residues. V was clipped by 1 base and J by 0 bases, with 10 bases between them. CDR3 residues: CASSQAAGYSYNEQFF. CDR3 DNA: TGTGCCAGCAGCCAAGCCGCAGGGTACTCCTACAATGAGCAGTTCTTC.

This clone has a single count. This sequence joins TRBV18 and TRBJ2-1; perhaps TRBD2 as D (6 bases). Germline assignment: CDR1 KGHSH and CDR2 LQKENI. This CDR3 region has 13 residues. Trimming left V 2 bases short and J 4 bases short, with 6 bases between. The CDR3 loop is CASSPGGYNEQFF. CDR3 DNA sequence: TGTGCCAGCTCACCAGGAGGGTACAATGAGCAGTTCTTC.

This clone was recorded once. The V call is TRBV19, the J call TRBJ2-1; D is unclear. The CDR3 is 15 amino acids. CDR1 is LNHDA and CDR2 is SQIVND in the germline V gene (reference sequence). Trimming removed 6 bases at V and 8 bases at J, with 20 bases between. CDR3 in amino acids: CASSPALNPIHEQFF. The CDR3, as DNA: TGTGCCAGTAGCCCAGCCTTAAATCCCATCCATGAGCAGTTCTTC.

V gene TRBV2 combines with J gene TRBJ2-3, with D perhaps TRBD2 (6 bases). The V gene lost 6 bases and the J gene lost 4 bases, with 20 bases spanning the gap. This CDR3 has 16 residues. In germline, CDR1 is SNHLY, CDR2 FYNNEI. The CDR3 DNA reads as TGTGCCAGCAGAAAAAGCGGGCCAGGAAGTGCAGATACGCAGTATTTT. It is translated as CASRKSGPGSADTQYF. Together with reference TRBV2 and TRBJ2-3, the CDR3 gives the full variable domain: EPEVTQTPSHQVTQMGQEVILRCVPISNHLYFYWYRQILGQKVEFLVSFYNNEISEKSEIFDDQFSVERPDGSNFTLKIRSTKLEDSAMYFCASRKSGPGSADTQYFGPGTRLTVL.

The chain uses TRBV15 and TRBJ1-3; no clear D. The CDR3 runs 14 residues. The germline gives CDR1 LNHNV, CDR2 YYDKDF (reference sequence). Trimming took 3 bases from V and 10 from J, leaving 16 bases between them. CDR3 loop: CATSSSWEGSTIYF. In nucleotides, the CDR3 is TGTGCCACCAGCAGCTCGTGGGAGGGTTCAACCATATATTTT.

This clone was picked up one time. This chain joins TRBV2 and TRBJ2-7, with D tentatively TRBD1 (5 bases). The germline CDR1 and CDR2 sequences are SNHLY and FYNNEI. Trimming left V 7 bases short and J 4 bases short, with 17 bases between. The length of the CDR3 is 14 residues. CDR3 in DNA: TGTGCCAGCACAACAGGCGACGTCCCGTACGAGCAGTACTTC. Its translation is CASTTGDVPYEQYF. The entire variable domain, with the rest obtained from reference TRBV2 and TRBJ2-7, is as follows: EPEVTQTPSHQVTQMGQEVILRCVPISNHLYFYWYRQILGQKVEFLVSFYNNEISEKSEIFDDQFSVERPDGSNFTLKIRSTKLEDSAMYFCASTTGDVPYEQYFGPGTRLTVT.

The V gene is TRBV19, the J gene TRBJ1-1; D unclear. Deletions cut 5 bases from V and 7 bases from J, with 8 bases between. Germline V gene lookup returns CDR1 LNHDA and CDR2 SQIVND (reference sequence). CDR3 length: 11 residues. CDR3 sequence reads: CASSWRDEAFF. In DNA form, the CDR3 reads TGTGCCAGTAGTTGGAGGGATGAAGCTTTCTTT.

This chain joins TRBV7-6 and TRBJ2-5; 13 positions agree with TRBD2. The CDR3 is 16 residues long. Looked up from germline, CDR1 is SGHVS and CDR2 is FNYEAQ. V lost 5 bases to trimming and J lost 5 bases; unmatched junction nucleotides: 8. The DNA for the CDR3 is TGTGCCAGCAGCGGCGGGACTAGCGGGGCTAGTGAGACCCAGTACTTC. Amino acid sequence: CASSGGTSGASETQYF.

This chain connects TRBV9 to TRBJ2-2; 15 bases match TRBD2. Trimming removed 1 base from V and 4 bases from J; junction bases left unmatched: 5. CDR1 SGDLS and CDR2 YYNGEE come from the germline V gene. There are 18 residues in the CDR3. CDR3 loop: CASSVPGLAGGPTGELFF. In nucleotides, the CDR3 is TGTGCCAGCAGCGTACCGGGACTAGCGGGGGGACCCACCGGGGAGCTGTTTTTT.

This clone was seen a single time. V is TRBV7-8 and J is TRBJ2-7; no firm D call. Germline V gene sequence: CDR1 SGHVS, CDR2 FQNEAQ. The V gene lost 3 bases and the J gene lost 1 base, with 13 bases spanning the gap. CDR3 length: 15 residues. CDR3 amino acids: CASSFPGRPSYEQYF. In DNA form, the CDR3 reads TGTGCCAGCAGCTTTCCGGGCAGACCATCCTACGAGCAGTACTTC. Together with reference TRBV7-8 and TRBJ2-7, the CDR3 gives the full variable domain: GAGVSQSPRYKVAKRGQDVALRCDPISGHVSLFWYQQALGQGPEFLTYFQNEAQLDKSGLPSDRFFAERPEGSVSTLKIQRTQQEDSAVYLCASSFPGRPSYEQYFGPGTRLTVT.